Below, 21 T cell receptor beta chains from the same sample are listed, as sequenced in a study of blood T cell repertoires in COVID-19. Here immunoSEQ multiplex PCR was the method, and the copy in TCRdb shows in-frame clones only, minus some. The table has 90,000 to 120,000 clones, 84% seen once. The sequencing sample was made of peripheral blood. The origin of the receptors is a human donor in a cohort sampled during active COVID-19.

The genes are TRBV4-3 and TRBJ2-7; maybe TRBD2 (5 bases). CDR1 is LGHNA, CDR2 YSLEER, per germline. This CDR3 has 14 residues. V was clipped by 0 bases and J by 5 bases, with 11 bases between them. DNA for the CDR3: TGCGCCAGCAGCCAAGAGCCGGAGGTGGACGAGCAGTACGTC. This codes for CASSQEPEVDEQYV.

The sample holds a few counts of this clone. The V call is TRBV9, the J call TRBJ2-3; no clear D gene. Trimming left V 4 bases short and J 2 bases short, with 11 bases between. The CDR3 is 14 residues long. CDR1 and CDR2 from the germline V gene are SGDLS and YYNGEE. The CDR3 DNA sequence: TGTGCCAGCAGCAGAACAACCTTCACAGATACGCAGTATTTT. The encoded protein is CASSRTTFTDTQYF.

This chain connects TRBV5-1 to TRBJ2-3; D ambiguous. The CDR3 totals 13 residues. The ends were cut back, 0 bases at V and 5 bases at J, with 7 bases in the middle. Looked up from germline, CDR1 is SGHRS and CDR2 is YFSETQ. CDR3 nucleotide sequence: TGCGCCAGCAGCTTGGGGGCAGGAGATACGCAGTATTTT. It encodes CASSLGAGDTQYF.

The gene calls are TRBV27 and TRBJ2-3; a weak D match, TRBD2 (5 bases). V dropped 6 bases and J dropped 8 bases, with 15 bases sitting between them. The germline V gene encodes CDR1 MNHEY and CDR2 SMNVEV (reference sequence). The CDR3 spans 13 residues. The CDR3 reads CASSIDSVGTQYF. Written as DNA, the CDR3 is TGTGCCAGCAGCATCGATAGCGTCGGTACGCAGTATTTT.

The genes are TRBV19 and TRBJ2-7, with a weak D call TRBD1 (6 bases). This CDR3 is 14 amino acids long. The ends were cut back, 6 bases at V and 0 bases at J, with 12 bases in the middle. In germline, CDR1 is LNHDA, CDR2 SQIVND (reference sequence). This CDR3 reads CASRTQGGSYEQYF. In DNA form, the CDR3 reads TGTGCCAGTAGGACACAGGGTGGCTCCTACGAGCAGTACTTC.

The CDR3 region has the DNA TGTGCCAGCAGCGTAGACCCCGCCTCACACCCCTCTGAAGCTTTCTTT. Its protein is CASSVDPASHPSEAFF. This chain connects TRBV9 to TRBJ1-1; D not resolved. This CDR3 comprises 16 residues. CDR1 and CDR2 from the germline V gene are SGDLS and YYNGEE. V dropped 0 bases and J dropped 6 bases, with 18 bases sitting between them.

V gene TRBV2 combines with J gene TRBJ1-1; 7 nucleotides line up with TRBD1. Germline V gene data show CDR1 as SNHLY and CDR2 as FYNNEI. This CDR3 is built from 13 residues. Trimming at V came to 7 bases and at J to 1 base, leaving 3 bases not matched to a gene. The CDR3 DNA is TGTGCCAGCATGGGACAGAAGAACACTGAAGCTTTCTTT. Its translation: CASMGQKNTEAFF. The full variable domain, its missing parts supplied by reference TRBV2 and TRBJ1-1, is EPEVTQTPSHQVTQMGQEVILRCVPISNHLYFYWYRQILGQKVEFLVSFYNNEISEKSEIFDDQFSVERPDGSNFTLKIRSTKLEDSAMYFCASMGQKNTEAFFGQGTRLTVV.

The rearrangement joins TRBV3-1 (or the pseudogene TRBV3-2) to TRBJ2-1, with 8 bases aligning to TRBD2. CDR1 LGHDT and CDR2 YNNKEL come from the germline V gene (reference sequence). The CDR3 consists of 14 residues. Trimming at V came to 5 bases and at J to 6 bases, leaving 6 bases not matched to a gene. CDR3 nucleotide sequence: TGTGCCAGCAGCGCGGTAGCGGGACGCAATGAGCAGTTCTTC. Protein product: CASSAVAGRNEQFF.

This chain connects TRBV24-1 to TRBJ2-7; TRBD2 is a possible D gene (5 bases). Trimming stripped 1 base from V and 0 bases from J, with 18 bases between. Germline CDR1 is KGHDR and CDR2 is SFDVKD. CDR3 length: 18 amino acids. CDR3 DNA sequence: TGTGCCACCAGTGATTTACTAGGATGGTCAATTATCTCCTACGAGCAGTACGTC. Its protein is CATSDLLGWSIISYEQYV.

The V call is TRBV4-2, the J call TRBJ2-2; 9 bases are shared with TRBD2. The CDR3 runs to 17 residues. Germline assignment: CDR1 LGHNA and CDR2 YNFKEQ. With 5 bases clipped from V and 4 bases from J, the junction kept 11 bases outside the gene matches. CDR3 in amino acids: CASSAPGGGRGTGELFF. DNA for the CDR3: TGTGCCAGCAGCGCACCGGGGGGCGGGAGGGGCACCGGGGAGCTGTTTTTT.

V is TRBV7-2 and J is TRBJ2-2, with 9 bases lining up with TRBD2. Per germline, CDR1 SGHTA and CDR2 FQGNSA. The CDR3 has 16 residues. Trimming removed 2 bases from V and 5 bases from J; junction bases left unmatched: 6. Written as DNA, the CDR3 is TGTGCCAGCAGCTTATTGGGCGGGAGGGGAACCGGGGAGCTGTTTTTT. This translates into CASSLLGGRGTGELFF.

CDR3 DNA sequence: TGTGCCAGCAGCCCTAACCCGGGACAGGAAGAGGGCACTGAAGCTTTCTTT. This translates into CASSPNPGQEEGTEAFF. This chain connects TRBV7-9 to TRBJ1-1; the match to TRBD1 covers 8 bases. CDR1 and CDR2 from the germline V gene are SEHNR and FQNEAQ (reference sequence). After removal of 5 bases from V and 4 bases from J, the junction contained 15 bases not matched to a gene. There are 17 residues in the CDR3.

The J gene is TRBJ2-5, the V gene TRBV28, with 7 bases fitting TRBD2. Germline-derived CDR1 and CDR2 are MDHEN and SYDVKM. The CDR3 covers 16 residues. The junction had 13 bases not matched to a gene; V was cut back by 6 bases and J by 3 bases. The CDR3 here is CASSHQRGSEKETQYF. The DNA of the CDR3 is TGTGCCAGCAGCCACCAGCGGGGTTCGGAAAAAGAGACCCAGTACTTC.

This sequence joins TRBV4-1 and TRBJ2-1; D perhaps matches TRBD2 (6 bases). This CDR3 is 17 amino acids long. Germline V gives CDR1 MGHRA, CDR2 YSYEKL. V lost 4 bases and J lost 0, with 16 bases in between. The CDR3 region is CASSRKEGLFSYNEQFF. The CDR3 DNA follows: TGCGCCAGCAGCCGTAAAGAGGGACTTTTCTCCTACAATGAGCAGTTCTTC.

This clone was counted once. This chain joins TRBV29-1 and TRBJ1-4, with D tentatively TRBD1 (6 bases). This CDR3 region has 12 residues. The V end lost 4 bases, the J end lost 8 bases, and 11 bases lay between the germline ends. In germline, CDR1 is SQVTM, CDR2 ANQGSEA. This CDR3 is CSVGRQGEKLFF. CDR3 DNA: TGCAGCGTTGGTAGGCAGGGGGAAAAACTGTTTTTT. Looking up the rest from reference TRBV29-1 and TRBJ1-4 gives the full variable domain: SAVISQKPSRDICQRGTSLTIQCQVDSQVTMMFWYRQQPGQSLTLIATANQGSEATYESGFVIDKFPISRPNLTFSTLTVSNMSPEDSSIYLCSVGRQGEKLFFGSGTQLSVL.

V gene TRBV18 combines with J gene TRBJ2-3; 7 bases are shared with TRBD1. From germline, CDR1 is KGHSH and CDR2 LQKENI. This CDR3 is 15 amino acids long. Trimming at V came to 4 bases and at J to 4 bases, leaving 8 bases not matched to a gene. The CDR3 sequence: CASSLATGSADTQYF. The CDR3 region has the DNA TGTGCCAGCTCACTTGCGACAGGGAGCGCAGATACGCAGTATTTT. Supplemented by reference TRBV18 and TRBJ2-3, the full variable domain reads NAGVMQNPRHLVRRRGQEARLRCSPMKGHSHVYWYRQLPEEGLKFMVYLQKENIIDESGMPKERFSAEFPKEGPSILRIQQVVRGDSAAYFCASSLATGSADTQYFGPGTRLTVL.

CDR3 residues: CASSFLASGSSYEQYF. CDR3 DNA: TGCGCCAGCAGCTTTCTCGCTAGCGGGAGCTCCTACGAGCAGTACTTC. The chain links TRBV5-1 to TRBJ2-7; TRBD2 matches 10 bases. The J segment lost 0 bases and the V segment lost 2 bases, leaving 5 bases of the junction unmatched. This CDR3 has 16 residues. CDR1 and CDR2 (germline): SGHRS, YFSETQ.

The genes are TRBV18 and TRBJ2-2; 7 positions agree with TRBD2. Germline CDR1 KGHSH, CDR2 LQKENI. Unmatched junction bases numbered 3, after V lost 8 bases and J lost 0 bases. This CDR3 has 14 residues. For the CDR3, the DNA is TGTGCCAGCCCCCGGGGGGCGAACACCGGGGAGCTGTTTTTT. It translates to CASPRGANTGELFF.

This clone was seen once. This chain connects TRBV5-6 to TRBJ2-5, with D possibly being TRBD1 (6 bases). The CDR3 contains 17 residues. The germline gives CDR1 SGHDT, CDR2 YYEEEE. V was trimmed by 2 bases and J by 4 bases, leaving 21 bases between them. As DNA, the CDR3 is TGTGCCAGCAGCTTCAATTACGGAGAACAGGGATTAGAGACCCAGTACTTC. It yields the protein CASSFNYGEQGLETQYF.

The chain uses TRBV15 and TRBJ2-3; 10 nucleotides align to TRBD2. J was trimmed by 6 bases and V by 1 base; bases with no gene match: 10. Germline V gene sequence: CDR1 LNHNV, CDR2 YYDKDF (reference sequence). The CDR3 length is 17 residues. CDR3 sequence (DNA): TGTGCCACCAGCAGAGGTATAGCGGGAGGTTTAGGGGATACGCAGTATTTT. Residues: CATSRGIAGGLGDTQYF.

This chain links TRBV18 with TRBJ2-2, with D unresolved. Trimming shortened V by 6 bases and J by 5 bases, and 16 bases separated the two germline ends. This CDR3 has 15 amino acids. Germline-derived CDR1 and CDR2 are KGHSH and LQKENI. DNA for the CDR3: TGTGCCAGCTCCCCTGGCCAGGTGAAAACCGGGGAGCTGTTTTTT. Translation gives CASSPGQVKTGELFF.